These 25 T cell receptor beta chains came from one sample sequenced in a study of T cell responses to AZD1222 COVID-19 vaccine (dated by TCRdb to the early 2020s). The sample's time point label, decoded: about 28 days (+/-7) after the second vaccine dose. According to the study, the label for this sample's treatment or condition signals: meningococcal conjugate vaccine given as trial control. The library was made by the immunoSEQ multiplex PCR assay. As stored in TCRdb, this immuneACCESS dataset retains in-frame rearrangements with V and J assigned. A fraction of the clones does not appear; measured against another copy, unresolved V genes explain less than half of the discrepancy, and the remainder lacks a known reason. This sample comprises about 75,000 clones, about 87% of them detected only once. In total, the top ten clones hold roughly 10% of the sample. The source material was peripheral blood, sampled 28 days after the second dose of the MenACWY control vaccine. The receptors originated from an adult who received the MenACWY meningococcal vaccine as a control.

The table lists this clone with a count of one. The chain uses TRBV6-5 and TRBJ1-6, with D tentatively TRBD1 (6 bases). Germline V lookup: CDR1 MNHEY, CDR2 SVGAGI. Trimming cost V 6 bases and J 10 bases, with 16 bases left between them. The CDR3 extends over 14 amino acids. CDR3 coding DNA: TGTGCCAGCAGATTCACAGGGCAGGTGTCACCCCTCCACTTT. This translates into CASRFTGQVSPLHF.

This clone appeared a single time. The chain carries TRBV9 and TRBJ2-5; maybe TRBD2 (6 bases). V was clipped by 0 bases and J by 5 bases, with 14 bases between them. The CDR3 loop spans 15 amino acids. Germline V gives CDR1 SGDLS, CDR2 YYNGEE. The CDR3 DNA follows: TGTGCCAGCAGCGTAGATTCTGGGGCGGGGGAGACCCAGTACTTC. It codes for CASSVDSGAGETQYF.

This rearrangement joins TRBV27 to TRBJ1-1; D is uncertain. The V end lost 8 bases, the J end lost 0 bases, and 10 bases lay between the germline ends. Looked up from germline, CDR1 is MNHEY and CDR2 is SMNVEV (reference sequence). The CDR3 consists of 13 residues. For the CDR3, the DNA is TGTGCCAGCTGGCACATCTTGAACACTGAAGCTTTCTTT. It codes for CASWHILNTEAFF.

V usage is TRBV2 and J usage is TRBJ2-1, with TRBD2 matching 12 bases. Germline CDR1 is SNHLY and CDR2 is FYNNEI. J was trimmed by 5 bases and V by 7 bases; bases with no gene match: 6. The CDR3 covers 15 residues. The CDR3 protein is CASMPLAGGHNEQFF. In nucleotides, the CDR3 is TGTGCCAGCATGCCCCTAGCGGGGGGGCACAATGAGCAGTTCTTC.

V is TRBV27 and J is TRBJ1-1; D is unclear. The germline V gene has CDR1 MNHEY and CDR2 SMNVEV (reference sequence). The CDR3 loop spans 14 amino acids. Trimming shortened V by 3 bases and J by 0 bases, and 8 bases separated the two germline ends. The CDR3 nucleotides read TGTGCCAGCAGTTTCGGTGGGCTGAACACTGAAGCTTTCTTT. Its protein is CASSFGGLNTEAFF.

This clone was detected only a few times. This rearrangement joins TRBV5-6 to TRBJ2-1; the D gene is possibly TRBD2 (7 bases). CDR1 SGHDT and CDR2 YYEEEE come from the germline V gene. The V and J ends lost 7 bases and 0 bases respectively, with 20 bases between them. The CDR3 has 17 residues. The CDR3 DNA is TGTGCCAGCGGGAGGTGGGGAGGGGGAATCTCCTACAATGAGCAGTTCTTC. This gives the protein CASGRWGGGISYNEQFF.

Only one count was recorded for this clone. The chain combines TRBV7-2 with TRBJ2-5, with 8 bases aligning to TRBD1. This CDR3 spans 14 amino acids. The germline CDR1 and CDR2 sequences are SGHTA and FQGNSA. The V segment lost 3 bases and the J segment 3 bases; nucleotides outside the gene matches: 3. The CDR3 protein is CASSFRTGKETQYF. The DNA of the CDR3 is TGTGCCAGCAGCTTCCGGACAGGGAAAGAGACCCAGTACTTC.

The chain has TRBV10-3 and TRBJ2-7; possible D gene TRBD1, 5 bases. V was clipped by 6 bases and J by 4 bases, with 10 bases between them. CDR1 and CDR2 (germline): ENHRY, SYGVKD. The CDR3 has 12 residues. CDR3 DNA: TGTGCCATCAGCGCAGGGCTATACGAGCAGTACTTC. It is translated as CAISAGLYEQYF.

This rearrangement joins TRBV6-5 to TRBJ1-1; D gene unclear. The V end lost 4 bases, the J end lost 4 bases, and 7 bases lay between the germline ends. Germline V gene lookup returns CDR1 MNHEY and CDR2 SVGAGI. This CDR3 comprises 12 residues. DNA for the CDR3: TGTGCCAGCAGTTGGGGATCCACTGAAGCTTTCTTT. Protein sequence: CASSWGSTEAFF.

The gene calls are TRBV19 and TRBJ1-2; 7 positions match TRBD1. Germline V gene lookup returns CDR1 LNHDA and CDR2 SQIVND (reference sequence). CDR3 length equals 14 residues. Losses at the gene ends were 3 bases for V and 6 bases for J; bases not matched to a gene: 7. CDR3 nucleotides: TGTGCCAGTAGTATCCGGCATCAGGGGGATGGCTACACCTTC. Protein product: CASSIRHQGDGYTF.

The V gene is TRBV2, the J gene TRBJ2-1, with D possibly matching TRBD1 (6 bases). Between the trimmed V and J ends, which lost 5 bases and 3 bases, there was a span of 20 bases. The CDR3 sequence is 17 residues long. Per the germline V gene, CDR1 is SNHLY and CDR2 is FYNNEI. The CDR3 region has the DNA TGTGCCAGCAGTTATTCTCCAAAAACAGGGAACTACAATGAGCAGTTCTTC. It translates to CASSYSPKTGNYNEQFF.

This chain connects TRBV5-1 to TRBJ1-1; 8 bases are shared with TRBD1. This CDR3 is built from 14 residues. Germline CDR1 is SGHRS and CDR2 is YFSETQ. The V segment lost 0 bases and the J segment 4 bases; nucleotides outside the gene matches: 2. The CDR3 DNA sequence: TGCGCCAGCAGCTTGGCAGGGGGCCCCACTGAAGCTTTCTTT. The encoded protein is CASSLAGGPTEAFF.

The rearrangement uses TRBV7-9 and TRBJ1-4, with D maybe TRBD1 (6 bases). This CDR3 is 14 amino acids long. V dropped 3 bases and J dropped 8 bases, with 13 bases sitting between them. Germline V CDR1 and CDR2: SEHNR, FQNEAQ (reference sequence). CDR3 region: CASSLGGIDEKLFF. CDR3 DNA: TGTGCCAGCAGCTTGGGGGGCATCGACGAAAAACTGTTTTTT.

V usage is TRBV10-3 and J usage is TRBJ2-7; 7 bases are shared with TRBD2. This CDR3 spans 14 amino acids. Losses at the gene ends were 3 bases for V and 0 bases for J; bases not matched to a gene: 2. The germline gives CDR1 ENHRY, CDR2 SYGVKD. CDR3 nucleotides: TGTGCCATCAGTGACCTAGCGGCCTCCTACGAGCAGTACTTC. Protein: CAISDLAASYEQYF.

This sequence joins TRBV6-2 or TRBV6-3 and TRBJ1-1, with D maybe TRBD1 (6 bases). The germline V gene encodes CDR1 MNHEY and CDR2 SVGEGT. This CDR3 is 15 amino acids long. Trimming shortened V by 0 bases and J by 5 bases, and 13 bases separated the two germline ends. The chain's CDR3 is CASSYSSGGRTEAFF. The CDR3 region has the DNA TGTGCCAGCAGTTACTCGAGCGGGGGGCGGACTGAAGCTTTCTTT.

This chain links TRBV7-2 with TRBJ1-6, with a tentative D call TRBD1 (6 bases). Germline V gene sequence: CDR1 SGHTA, CDR2 FQGNSA. The CDR3 extends over 16 amino acids. V was pared by 1 base and J by 6 bases, with 13 bases between. The CDR3, as DNA: TGTGCCAGCAGCTTAGTCAGGACAGTACCTAATTCACCCCTCCACTTT. Its translation is CASSLVRTVPNSPLHF.

The chain employs TRBV28 and TRBJ2-1; 8 bases are a match to TRBD1. With V trimmed by 3 bases and J by 7 bases, 8 bases remained unmatched. The CDR3 extends over 15 amino acids. Germline V gene data show CDR1 as MDHEN and CDR2 as SYDVKM. The CDR3 protein is CASSLTGVKGNEQFF. DNA of the CDR3: TGTGCCAGCAGTTTGACAGGGGTGAAAGGGAATGAGCAGTTCTTC.

The chain joins TRBV28 to TRBJ1-2; D uncertain. This CDR3 comprises 17 residues. Germline lookup yields CDR1 MDHEN and CDR2 SYDVKM. The V end lost 2 bases, the J end lost 4 bases, and 20 bases lay between the germline ends. CDR3 amino acids: CASSLVGIPGSFYGYTF. CDR3 nucleotide sequence: TGTGCCAGCAGTTTAGTGGGTATCCCGGGCAGCTTCTATGGCTACACCTTC.

This chain uses TRBV2 with TRBJ2-3; 7 bases match TRBD2. CDR1 is SNHLY, CDR2 FYNNEI, per germline. This CDR3 contains 15 residues. Unmatched junction bases numbered 8, after V lost 6 bases and J lost 2 bases. CDR3 region: CASRILAVNTDTQYF. In DNA, the CDR3 is TGTGCCAGCAGGATCCTAGCGGTAAACACAGATACGCAGTATTTT. The full variable domain, rest sourced from reference TRBV2 and TRBJ2-3, is EPEVTQTPSHQVTQMGQEVILRCVPISNHLYFYWYRQILGQKVEFLVSFYNNEISEKSEIFDDQFSVERPDGSNFTLKIRSTKLEDSAMYFCASRILAVNTDTQYFGPGTRLTVL.

The chain carries TRBV5-5 and TRBJ2-6, with D unclear. V lost 0 bases and J 0 bases, leaving 7 bases between the germline ends. Germline lookup yields CDR1 SGHKS and CDR2 YYEKEE (reference sequence). The CDR3 has 16 amino acids. The CDR3: CASSLGQASGANVLTF. DNA of the CDR3: TGTGCCAGCAGCTTGGGCCAAGCCTCTGGGGCCAACGTCCTGACTTTC.

This chain connects TRBV4-2 to TRBJ1-4, with D tentatively TRBD1 (5 bases). CDR3 length: 15 residues. Germline CDR1 reads LGHNA; CDR2 reads YNFKEQ. V lost 4 bases, J lost 6 bases, and 15 bases lay in between. The CDR3 loop is CASSPAGGVDEKLFF. DNA for the CDR3: TGTGCCAGCAGCCCAGCGGGGGGGGTGGATGAAAAACTGTTTTTT.

V usage is TRBV12-3 or TRBV12-4 and J usage is TRBJ2-7; D unclear. The length of the CDR3 is 11 residues. V was pared by 5 bases and J by 11 bases, with 13 bases between. For the CDR3, the DNA is TGTGCCAGCAGTCCTGGATCCCGGGAGTACTTC. Its translation: CASSPGSREYF.

This clone was observed a single time. The chain recombines TRBV28 with TRBJ2-2; tentatively, D is TRBD2 (6 bases). The CDR3 runs to 16 residues. The V end lost 5 bases, the J end lost 5 bases, and 18 bases lay between the germline ends. Germline assignment: CDR1 MDHEN and CDR2 SYDVKM. Written as DNA, the CDR3 is TGTGCCAGCAGTCCTCCGGGACTCCTACGAACCGGGGAGCTGTTTTTT. Its translation: CASSPPGLLRTGELFF.

With regard to this clone: At the DNA level, this CDR3 is encoded by other sequences in the same sample as well. J is TRBJ2-3 and V is TRBV6-5, with D perhaps given as TRBD1 or TRBD2 (5 bases each). Germline V gene sequence: CDR1 MNHEY, CDR2 SVGAGI. CDR3 size: 14 residues. V lost 2 bases and J lost 2, with 8 bases in between. The CDR3 nucleotides read TGTGCCAGCAGTTACGGGGGATCCACAGATACGCAGTATTTT. As protein: CASSYGGSTDTQYF.

This clone was found once. The V gene is TRBV6-6, the J gene TRBJ2-5; no definite D call. V was clipped by 5 bases and J by 2 bases, with 3 bases between them. Germline CDR1 reads MNHNY; CDR2 reads SVGAGI (reference sequence). CDR3 length equals 11 residues. The CDR3 DNA follows: TGTGCCAGCAGTCTACAAGAGACCCAGTACTTC. It translates to CASSLQETQYF.